This T cell receptor (beta chain) was retrieved from a study of cytomegalovirus exposure and HLA in healthy donors. Study-wide findings and caveats: In a later analysis, CMV-associated beta chains were mostly HLA-associated, it appeared. Certain indistinguishable V segments, among them TRBV6-2 and TRBV6-3, were excluded.

PCR primers comprised 60 Vbeta and 13 Jbeta primers. Only in-frame clones appear in the TCRdb table, and some are missing; sequencing was by immunoSEQ multiplex PCR. The data hold around 190,000 clones, with almost 75% observed a single time. Turning to this clone: Its antigen is not known.

CDR1 and CDR2 from the germline V gene are LGHNA and YNFKEQ. V lost 4 bases and J 4 bases, leaving 16 bases between the germline ends. The CDR3 runs to 16 residues. V is TRBV4-2 and J is TRBJ2-2; a weak D match, TRBD1 (6 bases). The clonotype comes from a woman aged 25-40 years in good health and CMV-seropositive. Material: PBMCs. CDR3 in DNA: TGTGCCAGCAGCCGAGCGGACCAGGGGTTCACCGGGGAGCTGTTTTTT. As protein: CASSRADQGFTGELFF.